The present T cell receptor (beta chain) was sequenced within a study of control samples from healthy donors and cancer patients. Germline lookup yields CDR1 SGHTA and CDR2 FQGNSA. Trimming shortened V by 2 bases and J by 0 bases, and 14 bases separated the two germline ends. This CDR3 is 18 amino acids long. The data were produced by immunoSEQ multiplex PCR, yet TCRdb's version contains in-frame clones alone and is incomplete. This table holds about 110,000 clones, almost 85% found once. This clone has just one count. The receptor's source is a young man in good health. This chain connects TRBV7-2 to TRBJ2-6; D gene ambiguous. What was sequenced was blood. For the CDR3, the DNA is TGTGCCAGCAGCTTAACGCCCGTCGGTTCCTCTGGGGCCAACGTCCTGACTTTC. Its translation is CASSLTPVGSSGANVLTF.